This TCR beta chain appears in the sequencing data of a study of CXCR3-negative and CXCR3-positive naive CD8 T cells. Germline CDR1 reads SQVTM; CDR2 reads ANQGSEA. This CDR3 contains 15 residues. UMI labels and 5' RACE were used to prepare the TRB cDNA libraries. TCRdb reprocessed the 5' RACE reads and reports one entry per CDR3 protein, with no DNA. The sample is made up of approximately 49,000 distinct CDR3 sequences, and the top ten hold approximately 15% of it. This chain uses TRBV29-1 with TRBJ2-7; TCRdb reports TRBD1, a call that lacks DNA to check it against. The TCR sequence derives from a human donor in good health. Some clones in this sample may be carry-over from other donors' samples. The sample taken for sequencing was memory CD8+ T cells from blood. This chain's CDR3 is CSVELGDRANYEQYF.